This TCR beta chain was retrieved from a study of PD-L1 blockade in urothelial cancer. As for the study in general: After treatment start, blood was analyzed at 3 weeks (second dose) and at 6 weeks.

The table came from immunoSEQ multiplex PCR; TCRdb's copy has only in-frame clones and leaves some out. The table includes 98,000 or so clones, 90% detected once. Described time point: pretreatment peripheral blood. Germline V gives CDR1 SGDLS, CDR2 YYNGEE. Trimming shortened V by 0 bases and J by 2 bases, and 15 bases separated the two germline ends. This CDR3 comprises 16 residues. Sequenced here: PBMCs, sampled around atezolizumab (anti-PD-L1) treatment. The chain has TRBV9 and TRBJ2-7; D may be TRBD2 (6 bases). This clonotype was obtained from a man between 60 and 70 years old with urothelial cancer. CDR3 sequence: CASSVDGRAGPYEQYF. The CDR3 DNA reads as TGTGCCAGCAGCGTAGATGGCAGAGCGGGTCCCTACGAGCAGTACTTC.